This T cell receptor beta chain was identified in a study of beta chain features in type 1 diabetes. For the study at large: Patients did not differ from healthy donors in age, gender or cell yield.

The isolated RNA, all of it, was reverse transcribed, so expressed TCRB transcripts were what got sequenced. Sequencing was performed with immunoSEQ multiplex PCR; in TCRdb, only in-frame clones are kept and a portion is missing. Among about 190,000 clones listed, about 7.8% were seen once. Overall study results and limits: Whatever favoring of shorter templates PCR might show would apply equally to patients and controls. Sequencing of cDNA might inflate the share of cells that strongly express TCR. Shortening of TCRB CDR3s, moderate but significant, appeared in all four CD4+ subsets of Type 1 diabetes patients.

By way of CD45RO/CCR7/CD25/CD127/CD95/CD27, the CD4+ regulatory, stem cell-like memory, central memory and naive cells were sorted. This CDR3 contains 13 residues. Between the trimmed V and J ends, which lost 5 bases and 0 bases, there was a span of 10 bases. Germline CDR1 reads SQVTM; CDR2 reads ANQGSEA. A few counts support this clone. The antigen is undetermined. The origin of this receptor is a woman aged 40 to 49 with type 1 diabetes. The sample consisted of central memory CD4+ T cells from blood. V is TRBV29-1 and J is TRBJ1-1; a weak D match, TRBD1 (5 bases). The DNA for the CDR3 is TGCAGCGTTTCACAGGACATGAACACTGAAGCTTTCTTT. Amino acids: CSVSQDMNTEAFF.